These T cell receptor beta chains were read from a single sample in a study of blood T cells in healthy people across ages. TCRdb reanalysed the 5' RACE reads using MiXCR and keeps one entry per CDR3 protein. The data show hundreds of thousands of distinct CDR3 sequences, roughly 56% seen once. The material sequenced was blood. These receptors all come from a man aged 35-49 years in good health. CDR3s include the opening cysteine and the closing phenylalanine or tryptophan. D genes are given only for firm matches. Size is omitted from some rows. Given values are once, few, many or a class for expanded clones.

abundance	d_gene	v_gene	j_gene	CDR3nt	CDR3aa
few	-	TRBV10-3	TRBJ2-4	TGTGCCACGGGGAGCCTAGCCAAAAACATTCAGTACTTC	CATGSLAKNIQYF
-	TRBD2	TRBV12-3/TRBV12-4	TRBJ2-7	TGTGCCAGCAGTTTATCAACTAGCGGGAGGACACCCGAGCAGTACTTC	CASSLSTSGRTPEQYF
-	-	TRBV24-1	TRBJ2-3	TGTGCCACCCTCGAAGAAAGCACAGATACGCAGTATTTT	CATLEESTDTQYF
few	-	TRBV6-4	TRBJ2-1	TGTGCCAGCAGTGAAGATTGGACAAGACATTACAATGAGCAGTTCTTC	CASSEDWTRHYNEQFF
few	-	TRBV28	TRBJ2-2	TGTGCCAGCAGTTCGACAGGTTACACCGGGGAGCTGTTTTTT	CASSSTGYTGELFF
-	TRBD2	TRBV27	TRBJ2-6	TGTGCCAGCAGTTTAACGAGCGGGGCTAAGCGGATTCACTCTGGGGCCAACGTCCTGACTTTC	CASSLTSGAKRIHSGANVLTF
few	-	TRBV7-9	TRBJ2-5	TGTGCCAGCCTCCCCCCCAGAGCCGGGCAAGAGACCCAGTACTTC	CASLPPRAGQETQYF
once	-	TRBV29-1	TRBJ2-5	TGCAGCGTTGGGGGGTACCAAGAGACCCAGTACTTC	CSVGGYQETQYF
-	-	TRBV7-3	TRBJ1-1	TGTGCCAGCAGCTTAAAGGGGGGCACTGAAGCTTTCTTT	CASSLKGGTEAFF
-	-	TRBV6-1	TRBJ1-5	TGTGCCAGCAGTGATTCGGGAGCCCAGCATTTT	CASSDSGAQHF
-	-	TRBV4-1	TRBJ1-6	TGCGCCAGCAGCCAAGGCCTGAGCTCCTATAATTCACCCCTCCACTTT	CASSQGLSSYNSPLHF
-	TRBD1	TRBV5-1	TRBJ1-4	TGCGCCAGCAGAACCGAAACAGGGGGAAATGAAAAACTGTTTTTT	CASRTETGGNEKLFF
many	TRBD1	TRBV10-2	TRBJ1-1	TGCGCCAGCAGTGAGTTGGGACAGGGCACTGAAGCTTTCTTT	CASSELGQGTEAFF
-	-	TRBV10-3	TRBJ2-3	TGTGCCATCACCAACTTCAGGGGGGGGACAGATACGCAGTATTTT	CAITNFRGGTDTQYF
-	-	TRBV5-5	TRBJ1-6	TGTGCCAGCAGCCATCGGACCGAATCACCCCTCCACTTT	CASSHRTESPLHF
-	-	TRBV29-1	TRBJ2-1	TGCAGCGTTGAAGGGGTTGGATCGTTCGGGCCAGAAGGACAGCCGAATTCGTACAATGAGCAGTTCTTC	CSVEGVGSFGPEGQPNSYNEQFF
-	TRBD2	TRBV29-1	TRBJ2-1	TGCAGCGCCCTAGCGGGTATAAATGAGCAGTTCTTC	CSALAGINEQFF
-	-	TRBV4-3	TRBJ2-5	TGCGCCAGCAGCCAAGATCGGGGCAGGGGGGAGGAGACCCAGTACTTC	CASSQDRGRGEETQYF